The source of this T cell receptor (beta chain) is a study of blood T cell repertoires in COVID-19. Study-level information: In each case, the material was cDNA or gDNA derived from T cells, B-cell-depleted T cells, or PBMCs.

Methods used by the authors: Reference gene primer amplification yielded estimated nucleated cell counts. Method: immunoSEQ multiplex PCR; TCRdb's copy keeps in-frame clones and lacks some. V and J calls and clone size are those listed in that table; D and trimming were worked out from the DNA. There are about 170,000 clones in the sample; about 90% occur only once, and about 4.6% lies in the top ten. A Seattle source enrolled patients during active infection and followed them longitudinally. J lost 2 bases, V lost 4 bases, and 20 bases had no gene match. Germline V lookup: CDR1 SGHRS, CDR2 YFSETQ. CDR3 length: 19 amino acids.

The V and J genes are TRBV5-1 and TRBJ1-1, with TRBD1 identical over 7 bases. The sequencing sample was made of peripheral blood. This sequence was found in a man aged 30-40 years with COVID-19, enrolled during active disease. CDR3 sequence reads: CASSPNTLTGALYNTEAFF. DNA of the CDR3: TGCGCCAGCAGCCCCAATACTCTTACAGGGGCCCTTTACAACACTGAAGCTTTCTTT.